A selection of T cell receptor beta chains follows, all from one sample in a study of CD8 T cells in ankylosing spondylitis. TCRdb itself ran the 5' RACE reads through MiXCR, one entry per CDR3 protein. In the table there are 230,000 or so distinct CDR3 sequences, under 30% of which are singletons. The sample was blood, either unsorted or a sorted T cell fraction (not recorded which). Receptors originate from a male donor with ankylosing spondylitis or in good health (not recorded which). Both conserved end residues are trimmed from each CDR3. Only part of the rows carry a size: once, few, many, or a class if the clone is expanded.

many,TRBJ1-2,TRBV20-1,SARDTAYGYT
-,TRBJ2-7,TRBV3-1,ASSGKEGSGY
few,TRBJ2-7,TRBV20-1,SARARGRAEQY
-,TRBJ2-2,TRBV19,ASRQSRNTGELF
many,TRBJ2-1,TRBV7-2,ASSLIPGYNEQF
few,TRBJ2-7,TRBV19,ASTTAGTGVYEQY
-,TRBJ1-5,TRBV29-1,SPTGNQPQH
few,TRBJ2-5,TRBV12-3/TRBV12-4,ASSSPSGLAGGRETQY
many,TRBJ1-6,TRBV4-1,ASSQGLSYSYNSPLH
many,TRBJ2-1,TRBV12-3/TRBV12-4,ASTTGQGNRNEQF
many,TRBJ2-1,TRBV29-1,SGLTSGGYNEQF
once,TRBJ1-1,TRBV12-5,ASGRRTGENTEAF
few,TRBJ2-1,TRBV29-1,SVAWTSGGTYNEQF
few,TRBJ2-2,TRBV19,ASSKGRTNTGELF
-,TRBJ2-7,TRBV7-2,ASSDRGWDEQY
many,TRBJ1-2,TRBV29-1,SVGEGRGGGYT
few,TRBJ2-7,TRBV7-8,ASSLGGLGFSYEQY
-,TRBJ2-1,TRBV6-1,ASSRGTSGHNEQF
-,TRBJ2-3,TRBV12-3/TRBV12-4,ASSFSSSGGYTQY
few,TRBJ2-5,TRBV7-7,ASSPDRAGETQY
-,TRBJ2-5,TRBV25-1,ASSKTGGWETQY
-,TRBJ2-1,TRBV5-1,ASSLEQGLAEQF
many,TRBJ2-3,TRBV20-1,SARAVDTQY
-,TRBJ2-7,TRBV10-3,AIRVPGGEQY
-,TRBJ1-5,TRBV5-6,ASSLSPDRGNQPQH
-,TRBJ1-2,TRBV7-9,ASSPRIWGEDYGYT
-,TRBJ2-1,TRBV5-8,ASSQRQSYNEQF
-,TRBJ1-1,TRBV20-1,SARTTARFRTEAF
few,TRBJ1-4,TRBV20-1,SARVPPPSDNEKLF
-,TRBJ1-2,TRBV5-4,ASSYRSQSYT
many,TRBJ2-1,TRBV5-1,ASSWTGGNEQF
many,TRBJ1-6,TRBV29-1,SVQTRAGSPLH
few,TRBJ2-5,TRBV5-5,ASSLIGGGLRETQY
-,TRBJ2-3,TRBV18,ASSRDRVGTDTQY
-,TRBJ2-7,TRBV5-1,ASSLVGLAGEQY
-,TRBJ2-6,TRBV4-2,ASSQGTGSAGANVLT
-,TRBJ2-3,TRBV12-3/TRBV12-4,ASSRQGRGDTQY
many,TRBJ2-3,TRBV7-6,ASRQTSTDTQY
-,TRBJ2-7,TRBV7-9,ASSFRESSYEQY
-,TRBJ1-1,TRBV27,ASSPWDTSGRNAEAF
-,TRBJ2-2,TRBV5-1,ASSLAGLNAGELF
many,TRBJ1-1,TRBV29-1,SVEETAYYGYTEAF
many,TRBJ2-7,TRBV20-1,SARDPGDIGYEQY
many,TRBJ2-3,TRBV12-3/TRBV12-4,ASSNNPSWQY
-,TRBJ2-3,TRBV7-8,ASSRGQSTDTQY